What follows is one T cell receptor beta chain and its context. This clonotype is characterized as medium-sized (0.01 to 0.1%). Its antigen remains undetermined. Base quality data are lacking; no much larger clone is found one base away. The data stem from a study of tumor-infiltrating lymphocytes in oesophageal squamous cell carcinoma (dated by TCRdb to 2016 to 2017). Library prep was done by PCR. The sequencer listed for this sample is Illumina HiSeq 2000. TCRdb handled the public reads itself, with Q25 trimming in fastp and clone calling in MiXCR, and kept productive beta chains. For every CDR3 protein sequence, its rows merge into one entry that carries the most common genes and DNA. The sample includes over 20,000 distinct CDR3 sequences, with roughly two fifths observed a single time. The ten biggest clones cover over 35% of the sample. From the cysteine up to the phenylalanine, the CDR3 has a length of 14 residues. Only CDR3 DNA is held: 42 bases, read in frame from base 1. The germline V gene (reference sequence) supplies CDR1 SGHKS and CDR2 YYEKEE. Trimming removed 3 bases from V and 4 bases from J; the gene matches leave 6 bases unexplained.

Sequences were obtained from esophageal tumor tissue. The receptor comes from a male donor with esophageal squamous cell carcinoma. The V gene is TRBV5-5 and the J gene is TRBJ1-2, and 7 junctional nucleotides match TRBD1. The sequenced DNA: TGTGCCAGCAGCTGGGAGGGGACAGTCTATGGCTACACCTTC. This gives the protein CASSWEGTVYGYTF. Full variable domain (CDR3 extended with the reference TRBV5-5 and TRBJ1-2 proteins): DAGVTQSPTHLIKTRGQQVTLRCSPISGHKSVSWYQQVLGQGPQFIFQYYEKEERGRGNFPDRFSARQFPNYSSELNVNALLLGDSALYLCASSWEGTVYGYTFGSGTRLTVV.